This TCR beta chain originates from a study of shared clonotypes between healthy human individuals. The study's findings and limits: The researchers took only blood, and tissue repertoires probably look different. Across several donors, naive CD4 shared 5% to 6.5%, naive CD8 over 3%, memory CD4 2% to 2.5%, memory CD8 about 0.4%.

Of note for this clone: Its antigen is unknown.

This CDR3 region has 14 residues. Losses at the gene ends were 3 bases for V and 3 bases for J; bases not matched to a gene: 1. CDR1 and CDR2 from the germline V gene are KGHSH and LQKENI. Assay used: immunoSEQ multiplex PCR; TCRdb lists only in-frame clones, some missing. The table lists 180,000 or so clones, 90% to 95% of them singletons. The TCR comes from a woman aged 25 to 39 in good health. The chain links TRBV18 to TRBJ2-3, with 9 nucleotides matching TRBD1. Material: naive CD4+ T cells sorted from blood. Regarding subset: CD45RA+ positively selected. Written as DNA, the CDR3 is TGTGCCAGCTCACCGACAGGGGGAACAGATACGCAGTATTTT. Translated, it gives CASSPTGGTDTQYF.